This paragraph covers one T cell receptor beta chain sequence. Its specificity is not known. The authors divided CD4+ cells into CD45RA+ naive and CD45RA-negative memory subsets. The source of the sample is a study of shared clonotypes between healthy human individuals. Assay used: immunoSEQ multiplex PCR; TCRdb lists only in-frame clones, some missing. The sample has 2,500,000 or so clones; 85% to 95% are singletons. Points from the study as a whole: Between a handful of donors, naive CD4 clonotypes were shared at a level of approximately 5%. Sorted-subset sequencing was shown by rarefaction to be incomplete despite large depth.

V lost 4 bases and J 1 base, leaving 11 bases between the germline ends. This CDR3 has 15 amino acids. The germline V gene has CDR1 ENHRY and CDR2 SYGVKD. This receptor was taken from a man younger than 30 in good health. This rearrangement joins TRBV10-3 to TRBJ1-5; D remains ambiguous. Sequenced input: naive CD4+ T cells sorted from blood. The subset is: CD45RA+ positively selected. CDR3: CAISVGQESNQPQHF. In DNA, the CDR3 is TGTGCCATCAGTGTAGGGCAGGAGAGCAATCAGCCCCAGCATTTT.